This T cell receptor (beta chain) stems from a study of vaccination and CD4 T cells after COVID-19. Treatment in this sample: approximately nine-day PBMC culture with coronavirus spike peptide pools or control peptides (ViraFEST assay). This clonotype occurred once. Its antigen is not known. This CDR3 is 15 amino acids long. CDR1 is LNHDA and CDR2 is SQIVND in the germline V gene (reference sequence). The ends were cut back, 5 bases at V and 3 bases at J, with 16 bases in the middle. CD4+ T cells that had been cultured provided DNA sequenced with the Oncomine TCR Beta short-read assay. TCRdb fed the PCR reads into MiXCR, producing one record per CDR3 protein. Of roughly 19,000 distinct CDR3 sequences listed, about 56% are singletons.

The sequence came from a human donor who had recovered from COVID-19. The chain combines TRBV19 with TRBJ1-2; D unresolved. Sequences were derived from CD4+ T cells from blood, cultured in vitro, sampled before SARS-CoV-2 vaccination. This CDR3 is CASSPRTAWDYGYTF. The CDR3 bases are TGTGCCAGTAGTCCAAGGACGGCCTGGGACTATGGCTACACCTTC. Drawing the rest from reference TRBV19 and TRBJ1-2, the complete variable domain is DGGITQSPKYLFRKEGQNVTLSCEQNLNHDAMYWYRQDPGQGLRLIYYSQIVNDFQKGDIAEGYSVSREKKESFPLTVTSAQKNPTAFYLCASSPRTAWDYGYTFGSGTRLTVV.